This TCR beta chain was obtained from a study of sequential checkpoint blockade in melanoma. Study in general: Patients were randomized 1:1 to nivolumab-then-ipilimumab or ipilimumab-then-nivolumab first-line.

This clone came up a few times. The treatment: randomized to nivolumab then ipilimumab (arm A) or the reverse (arm B). The V end was cut by 1 base, the J end by 2 bases, with 6 bases between. The CDR3 runs to 13 residues. Germline V gene data show CDR1 as MGHRA and CDR2 as YSYEKL. Data came from immunoSEQ multiplex PCR; TCRdb stores just in-frame clones and leaves some out. The table includes thousands of clones, 58% detected once. The receptor's source is a human donor with melanoma. Sequencing used CD8+ T cells sorted from blood (inferred from file names), obtained from a patient given nivolumab and ipilimumab in sequence. The chain joins TRBV4-1 to TRBJ2-7; D unclear. The CDR3 nucleotides are TGCGCCAGCAGCCAAGCAAGCCCCTACGAGCAGTACTTC. Translation gives CASSQASPYEQYF.